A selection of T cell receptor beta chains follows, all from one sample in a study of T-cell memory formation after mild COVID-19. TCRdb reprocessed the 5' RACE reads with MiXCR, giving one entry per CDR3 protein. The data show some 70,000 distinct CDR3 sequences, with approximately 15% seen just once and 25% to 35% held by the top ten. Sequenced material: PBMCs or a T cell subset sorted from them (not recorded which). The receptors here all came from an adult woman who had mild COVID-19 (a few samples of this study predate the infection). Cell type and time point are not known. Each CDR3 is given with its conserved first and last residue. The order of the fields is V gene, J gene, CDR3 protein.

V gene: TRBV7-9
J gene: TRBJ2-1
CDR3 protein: CASRSASGGEYNEQFF

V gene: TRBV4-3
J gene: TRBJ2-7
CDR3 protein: CASSQYGGAYEQYF

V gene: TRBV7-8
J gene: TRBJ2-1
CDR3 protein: CASSLQVGVGEQFF

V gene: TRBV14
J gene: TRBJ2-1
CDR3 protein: CASSQHWGGPRFGNEQFF

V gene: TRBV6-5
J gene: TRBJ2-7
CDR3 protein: CASSYAYRGLGEQYF

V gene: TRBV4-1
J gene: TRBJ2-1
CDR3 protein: CASSHYQGGYNEQFF

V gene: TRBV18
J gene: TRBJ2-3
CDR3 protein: CASSPPRDYTDTQYF

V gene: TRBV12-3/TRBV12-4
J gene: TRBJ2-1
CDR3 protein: CASSLDGWREQFF

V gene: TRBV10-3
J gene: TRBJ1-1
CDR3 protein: CAISESLQGTEAFF

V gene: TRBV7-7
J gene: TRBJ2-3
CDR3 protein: CASSPTPTDTQYF

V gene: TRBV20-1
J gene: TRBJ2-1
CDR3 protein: CSARVGLAGPSYNEQFF

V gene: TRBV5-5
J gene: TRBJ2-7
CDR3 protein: CASSGTGYSYEQYF

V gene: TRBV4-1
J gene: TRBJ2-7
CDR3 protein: CASSQDREGYEQYF

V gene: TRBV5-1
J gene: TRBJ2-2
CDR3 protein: CASRGDSNTGELFF

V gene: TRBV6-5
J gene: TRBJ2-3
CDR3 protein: CASSPQRLGGTDTQYF

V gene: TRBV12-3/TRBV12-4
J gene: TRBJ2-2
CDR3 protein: CASSFHQGNTGELFF